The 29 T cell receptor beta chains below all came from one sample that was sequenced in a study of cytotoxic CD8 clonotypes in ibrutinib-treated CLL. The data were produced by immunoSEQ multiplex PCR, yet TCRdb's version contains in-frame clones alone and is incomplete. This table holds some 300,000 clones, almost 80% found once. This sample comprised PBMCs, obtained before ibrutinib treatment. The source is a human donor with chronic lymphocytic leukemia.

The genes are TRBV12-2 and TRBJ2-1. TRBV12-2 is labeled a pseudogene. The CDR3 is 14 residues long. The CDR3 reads CASRLAESYNEQFF. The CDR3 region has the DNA TGTGCAAGTCGCTTAGCGGAAAGCTACAATGAGCAGTTCTTC.

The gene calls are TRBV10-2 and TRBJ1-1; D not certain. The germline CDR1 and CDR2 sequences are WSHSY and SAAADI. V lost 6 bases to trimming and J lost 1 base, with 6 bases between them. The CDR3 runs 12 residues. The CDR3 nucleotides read TGCGCCAGCAGAGATGGGAACACTGAAGCTTTCTTT. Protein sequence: CASRDGNTEAFF.

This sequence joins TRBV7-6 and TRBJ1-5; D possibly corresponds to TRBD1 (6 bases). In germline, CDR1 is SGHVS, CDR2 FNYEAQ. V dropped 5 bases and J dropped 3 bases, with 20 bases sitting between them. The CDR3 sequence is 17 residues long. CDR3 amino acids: CASSVTAETGTNQPQHF. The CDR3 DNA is TGTGCCAGCAGCGTGACAGCCGAGACAGGAACCAATCAGCCCCAGCATTTT.

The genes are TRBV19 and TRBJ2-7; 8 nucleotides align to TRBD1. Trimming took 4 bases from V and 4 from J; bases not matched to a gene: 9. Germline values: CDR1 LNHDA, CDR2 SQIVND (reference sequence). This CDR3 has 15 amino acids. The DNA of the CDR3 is TGTGCCAGTAGTAACGACAGGGGAATCGGGTACGAGCAGTACTTC. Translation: CASSNDRGIGYEQYF.

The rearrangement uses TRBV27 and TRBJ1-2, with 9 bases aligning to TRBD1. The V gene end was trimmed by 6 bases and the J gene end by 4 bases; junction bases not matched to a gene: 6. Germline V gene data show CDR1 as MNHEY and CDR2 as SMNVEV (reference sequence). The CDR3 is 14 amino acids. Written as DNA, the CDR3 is TGTGCCAGCAGCCCCGGGACAGGGAGCTATGGCTACACCTTC. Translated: CASSPGTGSYGYTF.

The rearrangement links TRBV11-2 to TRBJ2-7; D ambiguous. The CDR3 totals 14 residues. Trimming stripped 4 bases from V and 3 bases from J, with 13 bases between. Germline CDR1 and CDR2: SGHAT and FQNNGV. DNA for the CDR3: TGTGCCAGCAGCTCCCGGGCCTTTCACTACGAGCAGTACTTC. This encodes CASSSRAFHYEQYF.

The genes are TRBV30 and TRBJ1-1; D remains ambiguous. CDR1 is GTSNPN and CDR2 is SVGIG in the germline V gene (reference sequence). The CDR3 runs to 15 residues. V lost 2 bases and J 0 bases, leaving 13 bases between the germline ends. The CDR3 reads CAWSKRGGMNTEAFF. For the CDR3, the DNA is TGTGCCTGGAGTAAACGCGGAGGGATGAACACTGAAGCTTTCTTT.

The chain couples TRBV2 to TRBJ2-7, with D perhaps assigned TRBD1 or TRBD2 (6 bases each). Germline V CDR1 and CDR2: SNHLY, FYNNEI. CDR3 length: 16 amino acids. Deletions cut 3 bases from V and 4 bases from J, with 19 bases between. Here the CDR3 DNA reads TGTGCCAGCAGTGACCCGCTAGCGCCAGGGGCGTACGAGCAGTACTTC. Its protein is CASSDPLAPGAYEQYF.

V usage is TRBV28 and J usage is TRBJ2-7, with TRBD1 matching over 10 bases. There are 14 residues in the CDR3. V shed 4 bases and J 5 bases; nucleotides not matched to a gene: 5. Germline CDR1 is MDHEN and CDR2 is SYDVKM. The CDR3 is CASSSRDRGHEQYF. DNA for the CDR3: TGTGCCAGCAGTTCCCGGGACAGGGGCCACGAGCAGTACTTC.

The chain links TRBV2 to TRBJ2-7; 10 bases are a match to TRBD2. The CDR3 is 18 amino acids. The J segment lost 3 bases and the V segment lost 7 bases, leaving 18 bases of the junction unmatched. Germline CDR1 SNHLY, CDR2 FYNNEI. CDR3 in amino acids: CASNSASGSSSIGYEQYF. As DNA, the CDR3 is TGTGCCAGCAATTCGGCTAGCGGGAGTTCTTCTATAGGCTACGAGCAGTACTTC.

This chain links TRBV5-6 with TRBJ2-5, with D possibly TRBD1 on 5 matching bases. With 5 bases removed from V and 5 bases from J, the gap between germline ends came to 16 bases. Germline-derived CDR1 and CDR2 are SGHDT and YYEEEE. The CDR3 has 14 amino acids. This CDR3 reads CASSLLQAEETQYF. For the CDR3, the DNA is TGTGCCAGCAGTCTGTTACAGGCGGAGGAGACCCAGTACTTC.

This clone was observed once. This chain's CDR3 is CASSPGWSGELFF. Here the CDR3 DNA reads TGTGCCAGCAGCCCAGGCTGGAGCGGGGAGCTGTTTTTT. This chain links TRBV7-2 with TRBJ2-2; no reliable D call. Germline V gene lookup returns CDR1 SGHTA and CDR2 FQGNSA. V lost 5 bases and J 7 bases, leaving 11 bases between the germline ends. CDR3 length: 13 residues. Combining the CDR3 with reference TRBV7-2 and TRBJ2-2 gives the whole variable domain GAGVSQSPSNKVTEKGKDVELRCDPISGHTALYWYRQSLGQGLEFLIYFQGNSAPDKSGLPSDRFSAERTGGSVSTLTIQRTQQEDSAVYLCASSPGWSGELFFGEGSRLTVL.

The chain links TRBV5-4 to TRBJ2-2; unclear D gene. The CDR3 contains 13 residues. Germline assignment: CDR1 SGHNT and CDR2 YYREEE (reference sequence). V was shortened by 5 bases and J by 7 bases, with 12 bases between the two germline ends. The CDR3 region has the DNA TGTGCCAGCAGTCTCTCCGCGGACGGGGAGCTGTTTTTT. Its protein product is CASSLSADGELFF.

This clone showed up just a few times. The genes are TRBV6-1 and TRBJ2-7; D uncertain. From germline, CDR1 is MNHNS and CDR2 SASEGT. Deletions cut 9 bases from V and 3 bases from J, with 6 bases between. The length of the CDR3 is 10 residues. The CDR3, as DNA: TGTGCCAGTAGAGACTACGAGCAGTACTTC. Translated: CASRDYEQYF.

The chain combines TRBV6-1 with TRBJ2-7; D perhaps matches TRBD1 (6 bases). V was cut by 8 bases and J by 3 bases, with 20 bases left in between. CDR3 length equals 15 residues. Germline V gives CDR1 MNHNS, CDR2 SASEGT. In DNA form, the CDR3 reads TGTGCCAGCCGGGGTATAGGTGGACAGTTCTACGAGCAGTACTTC. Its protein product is CASRGIGGQFYEQYF.

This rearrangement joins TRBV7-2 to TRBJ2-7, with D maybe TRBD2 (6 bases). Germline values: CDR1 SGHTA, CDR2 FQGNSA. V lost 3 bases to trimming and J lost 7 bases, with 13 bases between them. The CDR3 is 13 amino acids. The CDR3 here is CASSLGGSREQYF. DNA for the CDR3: TGTGCCAGCAGCTTGGGGGGTTCAAGGGAGCAGTACTTC. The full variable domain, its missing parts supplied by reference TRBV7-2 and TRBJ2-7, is GAGVSQSPSNKVTEKGKDVELRCDPISGHTALYWYRQSLGQGLEFLIYFQGNSAPDKSGLPSDRFSAERTGGSVSTLTIQRTQQEDSAVYLCASSLGGSREQYFGPGTRLTVT.

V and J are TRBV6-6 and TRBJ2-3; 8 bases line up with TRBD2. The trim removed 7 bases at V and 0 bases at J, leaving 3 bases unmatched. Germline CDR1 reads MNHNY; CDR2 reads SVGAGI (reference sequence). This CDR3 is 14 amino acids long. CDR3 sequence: CASTPSGSTDTQYF. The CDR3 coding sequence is TGTGCCAGCACGCCTAGCGGGAGCACAGATACGCAGTATTTT.

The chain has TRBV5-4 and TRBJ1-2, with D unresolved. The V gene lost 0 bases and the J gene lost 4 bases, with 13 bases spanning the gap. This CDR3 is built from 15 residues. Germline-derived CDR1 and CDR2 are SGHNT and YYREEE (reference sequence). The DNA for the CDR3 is TGTGCCAGCAGCTTGGCACTGGGAATGCGCTATGGCTACACCTTC. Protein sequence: CASSLALGMRYGYTF.

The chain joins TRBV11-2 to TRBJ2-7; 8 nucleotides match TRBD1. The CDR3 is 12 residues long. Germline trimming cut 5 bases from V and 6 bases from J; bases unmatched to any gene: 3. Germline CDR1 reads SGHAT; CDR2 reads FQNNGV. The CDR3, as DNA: TGTGCCAGCAGCGCTACAGGGGGCGAGCAGTACTTC. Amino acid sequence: CASSATGGEQYF.

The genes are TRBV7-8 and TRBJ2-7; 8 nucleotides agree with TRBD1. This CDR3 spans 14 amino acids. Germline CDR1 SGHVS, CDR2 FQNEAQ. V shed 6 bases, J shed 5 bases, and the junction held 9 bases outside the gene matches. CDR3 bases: TGTGCCAGCAGTTTCGGACAGGGCCCAGACGAGCAGTACTTC. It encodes CASSFGQGPDEQYF. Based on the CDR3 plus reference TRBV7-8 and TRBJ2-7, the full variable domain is GAGVSQSPRYKVAKRGQDVALRCDPISGHVSLFWYQQALGQGPEFLTYFQNEAQLDKSGLPSDRFFAERPEGSVSTLKIQRTQQEDSAVYLCASSFGQGPDEQYFGPGTRLTVT.

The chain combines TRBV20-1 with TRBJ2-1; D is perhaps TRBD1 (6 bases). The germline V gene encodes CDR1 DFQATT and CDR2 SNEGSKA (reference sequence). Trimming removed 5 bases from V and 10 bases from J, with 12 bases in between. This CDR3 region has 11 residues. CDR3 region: CSAYKTGEQFF. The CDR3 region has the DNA TGCAGTGCTTACAAGACAGGCGAGCAGTTCTTC.

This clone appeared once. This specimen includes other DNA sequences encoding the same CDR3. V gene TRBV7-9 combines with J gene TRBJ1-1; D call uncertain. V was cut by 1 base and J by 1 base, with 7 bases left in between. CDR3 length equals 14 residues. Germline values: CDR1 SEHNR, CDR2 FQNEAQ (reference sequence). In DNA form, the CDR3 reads TGTGCCAGCAGCTTAGGGACGGCGAACACTGAAGCTTTCTTT. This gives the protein CASSLGTANTEAFF.

The CDR3 spells CASSFGSGGVGEKLFF. CDR3 in DNA: TGCGCCAGCAGCTTCGGATCTGGGGGCGTTGGGGAAAAACTGTTTTTT. The V call is TRBV5-1, the J call TRBJ1-4; a possible D gene is TRBD1 (6 bases). Trimming cost V 2 bases and J 8 bases, with 19 bases left between them. The CDR3 runs 16 residues. CDR1 is SGHRS and CDR2 is YFSETQ in the germline V gene.

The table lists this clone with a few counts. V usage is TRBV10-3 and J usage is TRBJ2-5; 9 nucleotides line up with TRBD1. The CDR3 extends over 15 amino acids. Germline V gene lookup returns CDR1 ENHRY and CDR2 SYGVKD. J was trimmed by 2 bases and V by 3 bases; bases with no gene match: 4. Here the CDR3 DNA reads TGTGCCATCAGTGACCCGGACAGGGGACAAGAGACCCAGTACTTC. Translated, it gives CAISDPDRGQETQYF.

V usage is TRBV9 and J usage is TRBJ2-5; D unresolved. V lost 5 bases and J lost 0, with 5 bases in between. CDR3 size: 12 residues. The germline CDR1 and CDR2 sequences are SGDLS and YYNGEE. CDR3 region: CASSQDQETQYF. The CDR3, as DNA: TGTGCCAGCAGTCAGGACCAAGAGACCCAGTACTTC.

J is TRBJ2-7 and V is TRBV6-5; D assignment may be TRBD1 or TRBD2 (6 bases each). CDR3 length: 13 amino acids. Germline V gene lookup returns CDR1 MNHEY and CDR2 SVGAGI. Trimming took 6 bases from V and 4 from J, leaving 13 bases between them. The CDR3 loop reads CASSRSGAYEQYF. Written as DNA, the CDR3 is TGTGCCAGCAGCCGCTCGGGGGCTTACGAGCAGTACTTC.

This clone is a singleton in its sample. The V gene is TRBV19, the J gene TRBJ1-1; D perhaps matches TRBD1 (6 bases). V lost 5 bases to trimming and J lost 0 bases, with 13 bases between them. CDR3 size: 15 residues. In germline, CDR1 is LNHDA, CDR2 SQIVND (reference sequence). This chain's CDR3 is CASSLTGSLNTEAFF. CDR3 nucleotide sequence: TGTGCCAGTAGTCTGACAGGAAGTTTGAACACTGAAGCTTTCTTT.

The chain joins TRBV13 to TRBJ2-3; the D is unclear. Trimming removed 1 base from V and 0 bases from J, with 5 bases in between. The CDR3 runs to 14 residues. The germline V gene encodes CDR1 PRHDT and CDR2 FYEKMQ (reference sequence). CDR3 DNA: TGTGCCAGCAGCTTAGCCCAAAGCACAGATACGCAGTATTTT. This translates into CASSLAQSTDTQYF.

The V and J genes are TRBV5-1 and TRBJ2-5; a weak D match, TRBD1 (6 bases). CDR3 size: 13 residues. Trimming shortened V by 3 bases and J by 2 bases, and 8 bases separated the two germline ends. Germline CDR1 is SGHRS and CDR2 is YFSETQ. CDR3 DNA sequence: TGCGCCAGCAGCTGGGACAAACAAGAGACCCAGTACTTC. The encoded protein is CASSWDKQETQYF.